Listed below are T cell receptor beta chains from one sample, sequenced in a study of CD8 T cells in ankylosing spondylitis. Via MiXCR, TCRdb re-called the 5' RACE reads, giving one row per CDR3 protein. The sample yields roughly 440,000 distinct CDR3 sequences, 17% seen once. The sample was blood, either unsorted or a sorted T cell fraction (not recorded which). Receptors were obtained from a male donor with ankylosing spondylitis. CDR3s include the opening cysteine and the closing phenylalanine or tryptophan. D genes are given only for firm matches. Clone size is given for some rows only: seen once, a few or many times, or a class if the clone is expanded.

DNA: TGCGCCAGCAGCACTACAGGGGGCGGGTATGTCTACACCTTC
CDR3: CASSTTGGGYVYTF
J: TRBJ1-2
V: TRBV5-1
D: TRBD1
size: NA

DNA: TGCGCCAGCAGCCAGCGACAGGGGAGGGAGACCCAGTACTTC
CDR3: CASSQRQGRETQYF
J: TRBJ2-5
V: TRBV5-1
D: TRBD1
size: once

DNA: TGTGCCAGCAGCTTGGACAGGGCAACCGGGGAGCTGTTTTTT
CDR3: CASSLDRATGELFF
J: TRBJ2-2
V: TRBV5-6
D: NA
size: few

DNA: TGTGCCAGCATCCGAACGACCGCGGGAGATAGGAAGACCCAGTACTTC
CDR3: CASIRTTAGDRKTQYF
J: TRBJ2-5
V: TRBV6-1
D: TRBD2
size: few

DNA: TGCGCCAGCAGCCAAGGGTGGGGAGGCGTAACCGAGCAGTACTTC
CDR3: CASSQGWGGVTEQYF
J: TRBJ2-7
V: TRBV4-1
D: NA
size: few

DNA: TGCAGCTCAGGACAGTTCAACACTGAAGCTTTCTTT
CDR3: CSSGQFNTEAFF
J: TRBJ1-1
V: TRBV29-1
D: NA
size: NA

DNA: TGTGCCAGCAGCTTAAGAGCTAGCGGGATTCAAGAGACCCAGTACTTC
CDR3: CASSLRASGIQETQYF
J: TRBJ2-5
V: TRBV11-2
D: TRBD2
size: NA

DNA: TGTGCCAGCAGTTTAAGGGCAGGGGCCCTTCTAGCAACTAATGAAAAACTGTTTTTT
CDR3: CASSLRAGALLATNEKLFF
J: TRBJ1-4
V: TRBV12-3/TRBV12-4
D: NA
size: NA

DNA: TGTGCCAGCAGTGAAGAAGGGGGCAGCTATATTGAGGAGCAGTTCTTC
CDR3: CASSEEGGSYIEEQFF
J: TRBJ2-1
V: TRBV25-1
D: TRBD1
size: many

DNA: TGTGCCATCTCTCCGGGACAGGGTCGCGGCTACACCTTC
CDR3: CAISPGQGRGYTF
J: TRBJ1-2
V: TRBV6-1
D: TRBD1
size: NA

DNA: TGTGCCAGCAGTTTGCCAGGGGGCGGGTTCTCCATATATTTT
CDR3: CASSLPGGGFSIYF
J: TRBJ1-3
V: TRBV12-3/TRBV12-4
D: TRBD1
size: NA

DNA: TGCGCCAGCAGCTTGGGGACAGGGGGCGCGGTAGAGACCCAGTACTTC
CDR3: CASSLGTGGAVETQYF
J: TRBJ2-5
V: TRBV5-1
D: TRBD1
size: NA

DNA: TGTGCCAGCAGTTTATTGAAGGGGATTATACAGGGGAAGAACACTGAAGCTTTCTTT
CDR3: CASSLLKGIIQGKNTEAFF
J: TRBJ1-1
V: TRBV28
D: TRBD1
size: few

DNA: TGTGCCAGCAGTTACTCGGCCTACAATGAGCAGTTCTTC
CDR3: CASSYSAYNEQFF
J: TRBJ2-1
V: TRBV6-2/TRBV6-3
D: NA
size: few

DNA: TGCGCCAGCAGCTTGGAGGGACTCAGGGATACGCAGTATTTT
CDR3: CASSLEGLRDTQYF
J: TRBJ2-3
V: TRBV5-1
D: NA
size: few

DNA: TGTGCCAGCAGCTCCCTTGAGGGACAGGGATCGTACGAGCAGTACTTC
CDR3: CASSSLEGQGSYEQYF
J: TRBJ2-7
V: TRBV21-1
D: NA
size: NA

DNA: TGTGCCAGCAGTTTCAGGGACTCGAGGGAGACCCAGTACTTC
CDR3: CASSFRDSRETQYF
J: TRBJ2-5
V: TRBV28
D: NA
size: many